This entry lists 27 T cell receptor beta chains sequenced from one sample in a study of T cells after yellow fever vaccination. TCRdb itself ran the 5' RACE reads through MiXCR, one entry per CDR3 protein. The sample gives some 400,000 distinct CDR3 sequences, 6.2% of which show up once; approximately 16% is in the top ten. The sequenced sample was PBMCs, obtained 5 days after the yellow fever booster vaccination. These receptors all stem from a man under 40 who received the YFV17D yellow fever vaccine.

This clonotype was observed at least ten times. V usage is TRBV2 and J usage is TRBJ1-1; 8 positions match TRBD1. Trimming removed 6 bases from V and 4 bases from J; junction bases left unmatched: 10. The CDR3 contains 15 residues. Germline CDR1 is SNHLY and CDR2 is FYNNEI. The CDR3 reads CASRIGTGWGTEAFF. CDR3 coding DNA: TGTGCCAGCAGGATCGGGACAGGTTGGGGCACTGAAGCTTTCTTT.

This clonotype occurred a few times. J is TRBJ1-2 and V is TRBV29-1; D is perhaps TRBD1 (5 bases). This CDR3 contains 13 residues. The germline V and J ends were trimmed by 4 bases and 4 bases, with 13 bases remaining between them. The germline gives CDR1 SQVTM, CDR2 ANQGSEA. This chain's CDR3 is CSVGEGLGYGYTF. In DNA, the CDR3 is TGCAGCGTTGGAGAGGGGTTAGGCTATGGCTACACCTTC. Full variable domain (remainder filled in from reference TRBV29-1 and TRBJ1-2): SAVISQKPSRDICQRGTSLTIQCQVDSQVTMMFWYRQQPGQSLTLIATANQGSEATYESGFVIDKFPISRPNLTFSTLTVSNMSPEDSSIYLCSVGEGLGYGYTFGSGTRLTVV.

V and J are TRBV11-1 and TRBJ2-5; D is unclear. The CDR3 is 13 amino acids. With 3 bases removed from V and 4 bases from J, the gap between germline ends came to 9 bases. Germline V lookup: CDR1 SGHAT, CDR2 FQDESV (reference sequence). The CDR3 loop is CASSFGEGETQYF. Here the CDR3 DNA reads TGTGCCAGCAGCTTTGGGGAAGGAGAGACCCAGTACTTC.

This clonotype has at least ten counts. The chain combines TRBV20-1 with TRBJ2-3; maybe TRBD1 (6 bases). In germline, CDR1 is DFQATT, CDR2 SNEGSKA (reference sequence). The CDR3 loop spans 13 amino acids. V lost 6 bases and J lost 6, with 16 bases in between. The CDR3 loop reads CSARGGVVDTQYF. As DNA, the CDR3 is TGCAGTGCCAGGGGCGGAGTAGTGGATACGCAGTATTTT.

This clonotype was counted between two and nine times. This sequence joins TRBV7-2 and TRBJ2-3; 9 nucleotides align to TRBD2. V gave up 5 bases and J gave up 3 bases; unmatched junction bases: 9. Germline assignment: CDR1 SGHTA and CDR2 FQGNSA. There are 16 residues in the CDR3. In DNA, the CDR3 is TGTGCCAGCAGCCCCGTTAGCGGGAGTCAGACAGATACGCAGTATTTT. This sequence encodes CASSPVSGSQTDTQYF. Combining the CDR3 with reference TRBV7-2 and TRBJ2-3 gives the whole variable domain GAGVSQSPSNKVTEKGKDVELRCDPISGHTALYWYRQSLGQGLEFLIYFQGNSAPDKSGLPSDRFSAERTGGSVSTLTIQRTQQEDSAVYLCASSPVSGSQTDTQYFGPGTRLTVL.

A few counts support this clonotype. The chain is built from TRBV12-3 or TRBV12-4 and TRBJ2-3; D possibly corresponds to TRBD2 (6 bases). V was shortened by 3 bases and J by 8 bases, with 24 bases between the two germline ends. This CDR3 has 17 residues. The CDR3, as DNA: TGTGCCAGCAGTTTGGGTTCGGGGACTCACCTCCGGAGTACGCAGTATTTT. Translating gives CASSLGSGTHLRSTQYF.

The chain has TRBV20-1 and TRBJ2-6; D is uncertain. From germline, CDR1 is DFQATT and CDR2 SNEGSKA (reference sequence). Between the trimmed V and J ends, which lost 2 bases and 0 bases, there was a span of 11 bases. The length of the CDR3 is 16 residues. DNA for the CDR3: TGCAGTGCTAGACACCTACTTGGCTCTGGGGCCAACGTCCTGACTTTC. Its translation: CSARHLLGSGANVLTF.

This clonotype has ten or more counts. CDR3 nucleotides: TGCGCCAGCAGCCGTTCCAATGAGCAGTTCTTC. Translating gives CASSRSNEQFF. The V gene is TRBV5-1, the J gene TRBJ2-1; D remains ambiguous. Trimming took 4 bases from V and 6 from J, leaving 5 bases between them. CDR3 length equals 11 residues. The germline V gene has CDR1 SGHRS and CDR2 YFSETQ.

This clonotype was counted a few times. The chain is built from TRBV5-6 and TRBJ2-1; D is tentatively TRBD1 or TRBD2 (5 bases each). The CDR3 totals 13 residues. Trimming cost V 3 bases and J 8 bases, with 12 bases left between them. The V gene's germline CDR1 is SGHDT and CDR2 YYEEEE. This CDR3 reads CASSWGPAHEQFF. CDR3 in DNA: TGTGCCAGCAGCTGGGGACCTGCCCATGAGCAGTTCTTC.

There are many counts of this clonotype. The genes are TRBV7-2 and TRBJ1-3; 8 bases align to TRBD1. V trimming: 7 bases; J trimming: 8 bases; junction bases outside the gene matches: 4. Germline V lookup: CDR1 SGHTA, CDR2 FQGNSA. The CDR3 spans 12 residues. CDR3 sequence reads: CASTDRGYTIYF. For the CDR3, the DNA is TGTGCCAGCACCGACAGGGGTTACACCATATATTTT.

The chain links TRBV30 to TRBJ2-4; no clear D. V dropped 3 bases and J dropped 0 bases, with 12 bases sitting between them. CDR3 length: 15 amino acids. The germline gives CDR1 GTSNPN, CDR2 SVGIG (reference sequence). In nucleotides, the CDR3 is TGTGCCTGGAGCCCGGGCGCAGGAGCCAAAAACATTCAGTACTTC. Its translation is CAWSPGAGAKNIQYF.

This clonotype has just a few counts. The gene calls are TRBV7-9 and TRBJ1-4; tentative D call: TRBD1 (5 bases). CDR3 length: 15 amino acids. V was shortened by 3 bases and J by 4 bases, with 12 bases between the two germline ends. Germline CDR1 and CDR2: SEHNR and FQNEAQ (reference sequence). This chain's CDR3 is CASSLDGGNNEKLFF. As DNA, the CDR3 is TGTGCCAGCAGCTTGGACGGGGGGAATAATGAAAAACTGTTTTTT.

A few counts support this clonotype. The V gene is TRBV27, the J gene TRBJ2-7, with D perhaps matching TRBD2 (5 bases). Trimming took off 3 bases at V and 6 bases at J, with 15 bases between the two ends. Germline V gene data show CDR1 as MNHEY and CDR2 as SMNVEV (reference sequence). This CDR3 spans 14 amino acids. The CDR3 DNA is TGTGCCAGCAGTTTTCGGGATCCCGGCGTCGAGCAGTACTTC. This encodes CASSFRDPGVEQYF.

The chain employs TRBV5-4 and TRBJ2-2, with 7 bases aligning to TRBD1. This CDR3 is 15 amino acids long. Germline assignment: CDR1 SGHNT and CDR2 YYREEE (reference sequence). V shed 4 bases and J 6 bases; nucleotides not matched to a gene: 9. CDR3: CASSGTTGSAGELFF. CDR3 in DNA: TGTGCCAGCAGCGGAACGACAGGGAGTGCCGGGGAGCTGTTTTTT.

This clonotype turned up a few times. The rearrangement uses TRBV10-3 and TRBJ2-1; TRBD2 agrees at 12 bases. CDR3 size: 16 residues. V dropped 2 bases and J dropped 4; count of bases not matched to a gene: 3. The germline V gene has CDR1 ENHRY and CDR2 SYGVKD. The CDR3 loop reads CAISERGTSGYNEQFF. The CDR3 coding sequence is TGTGCCATCAGTGAGCGGGGGACTAGCGGGTACAATGAGCAGTTCTTC.

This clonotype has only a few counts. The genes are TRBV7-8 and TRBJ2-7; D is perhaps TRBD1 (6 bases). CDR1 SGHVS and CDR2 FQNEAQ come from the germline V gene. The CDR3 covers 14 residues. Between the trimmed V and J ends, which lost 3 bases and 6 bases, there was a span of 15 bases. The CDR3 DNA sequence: TGTGCCAGCAGCTTTATGCAGGGGATGGGCGAGCAGTACTTC. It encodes CASSFMQGMGEQYF.

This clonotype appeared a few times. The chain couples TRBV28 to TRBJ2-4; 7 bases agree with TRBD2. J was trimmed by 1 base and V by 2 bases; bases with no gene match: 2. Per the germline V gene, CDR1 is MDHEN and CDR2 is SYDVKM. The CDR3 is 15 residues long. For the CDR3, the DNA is TGTGCCAGCAGTTTAGGACTAGGGGCCAAAAACATTCAGTACTTC. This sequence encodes CASSLGLGAKNIQYF.

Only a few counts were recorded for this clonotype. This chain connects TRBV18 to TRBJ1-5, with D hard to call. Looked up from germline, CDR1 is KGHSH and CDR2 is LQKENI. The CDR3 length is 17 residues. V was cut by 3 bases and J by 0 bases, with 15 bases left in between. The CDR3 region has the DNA TGTGCCAGCTCACCGAGTGGCAGCGGATATAGCAATCAGCCCCAGCATTTT. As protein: CASSPSGSGYSNQPQHF. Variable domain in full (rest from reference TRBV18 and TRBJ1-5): NAGVMQNPRHLVRRRGQEARLRCSPMKGHSHVYWYRQLPEEGLKFMVYLQKENIIDESGMPKERFSAEFPKEGPSILRIQQVVRGDSAAYFCASSPSGSGYSNQPQHFGDGTRLSIL.

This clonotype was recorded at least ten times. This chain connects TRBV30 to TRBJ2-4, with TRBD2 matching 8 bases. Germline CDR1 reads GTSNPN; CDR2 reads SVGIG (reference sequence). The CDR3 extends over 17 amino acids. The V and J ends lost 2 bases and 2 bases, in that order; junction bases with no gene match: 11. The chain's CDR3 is CAWSLSGRTLTKNIQYF. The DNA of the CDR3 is TGTGCCTGGAGTTTGAGCGGGAGAACGCTAACCAAAAACATTCAGTACTTC. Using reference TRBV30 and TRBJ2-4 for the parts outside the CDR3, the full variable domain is SQTIHQWPATLVQPVGSPLSLECTVEGTSNPNLYWYRQAAGRGLQLLFYSVGIGQISSEVPQNLSASRPQDRQFILSSKKLLLSDSGFYLCAWSLSGRTLTKNIQYFGAGTRLSVL.

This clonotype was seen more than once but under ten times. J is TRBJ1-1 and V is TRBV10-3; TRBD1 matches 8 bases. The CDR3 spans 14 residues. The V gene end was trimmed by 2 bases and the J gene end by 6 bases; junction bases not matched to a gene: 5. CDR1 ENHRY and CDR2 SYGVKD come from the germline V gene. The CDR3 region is CAISEPRTGPEAFF. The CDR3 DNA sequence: TGTGCCATCAGTGAGCCAAGGACAGGGCCTGAAGCTTTCTTT.

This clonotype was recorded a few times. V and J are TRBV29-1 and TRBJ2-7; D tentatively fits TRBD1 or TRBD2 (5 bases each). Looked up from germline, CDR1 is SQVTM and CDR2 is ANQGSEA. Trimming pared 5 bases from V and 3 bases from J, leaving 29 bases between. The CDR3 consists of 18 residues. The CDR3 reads CSVSLPWGRGERGYEQYF. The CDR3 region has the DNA TGCAGCGTTTCTCTCCCGTGGGGCCGAGGGGAACGGGGCTACGAGCAGTACTTC.

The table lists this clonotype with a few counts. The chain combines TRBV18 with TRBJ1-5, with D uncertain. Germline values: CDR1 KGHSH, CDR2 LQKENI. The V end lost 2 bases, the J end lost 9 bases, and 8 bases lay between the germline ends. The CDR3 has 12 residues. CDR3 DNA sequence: TGTGCCAGCTCACCAAACCCAGGGCCCCAGCATTTT. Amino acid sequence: CASSPNPGPQHF.

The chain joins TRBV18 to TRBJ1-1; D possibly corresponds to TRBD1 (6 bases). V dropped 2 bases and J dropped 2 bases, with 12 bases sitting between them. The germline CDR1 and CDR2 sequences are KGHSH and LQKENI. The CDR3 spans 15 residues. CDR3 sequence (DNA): TGTGCCAGCTCACCAGTCGGACAGCTTAACACTGAAGCTTTCTTT. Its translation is CASSPVGQLNTEAFF.

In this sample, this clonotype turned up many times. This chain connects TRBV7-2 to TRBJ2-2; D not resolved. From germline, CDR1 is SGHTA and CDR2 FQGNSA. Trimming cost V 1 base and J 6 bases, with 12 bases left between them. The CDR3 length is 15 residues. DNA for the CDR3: TGTGCCAGCAGCTTAGTCAGGATCCACGCCGGGGAGCTGTTTTTT. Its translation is CASSLVRIHAGELFF.

The DNA of the CDR3 is TGTGCCAGCAGCTCTCGACAGGGGGCAATAGCTTTCTTT. Its protein product is CASSSRQGAIAFF. The V and J genes are TRBV7-2 and TRBJ1-1, with 10 bases identical to TRBD1. There are 13 residues in the CDR3. J lost 10 bases, V lost 4 bases, and 6 bases had no gene match. Looked up from germline, CDR1 is SGHTA and CDR2 is FQGNSA.

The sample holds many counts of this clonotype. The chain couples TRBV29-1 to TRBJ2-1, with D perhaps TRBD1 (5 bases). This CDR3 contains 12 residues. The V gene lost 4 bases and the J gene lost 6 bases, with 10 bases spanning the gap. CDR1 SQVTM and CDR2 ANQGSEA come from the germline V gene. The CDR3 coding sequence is TGCAGCGTTGTTGGGGCATTCAATGAGCAGTTCTTC. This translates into CSVVGAFNEQFF.

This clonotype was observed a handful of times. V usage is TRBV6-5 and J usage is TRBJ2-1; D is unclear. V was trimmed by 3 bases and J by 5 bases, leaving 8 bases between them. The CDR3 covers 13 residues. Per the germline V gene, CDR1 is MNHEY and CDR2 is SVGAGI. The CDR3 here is CASSYLSNNEQFF. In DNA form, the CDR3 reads TGTGCCAGCAGTTATCTTTCGAACAATGAGCAGTTCTTC.